The T cell receptor (beta chain) under discussion was sequenced for a study of shared clonotypes between healthy human individuals. Generated by immunoSEQ multiplex PCR, the TCRdb table keeps only in-frame clones and is missing some. The sample has about 1.5 million clones; around 98% are singletons. Study-wide results and caveats: Depth of sequencing was expected to influence donor clonotype sharing. The study sampled only blood, and tissue repertoires likely differ.

In the case of this clone: What it recognizes is unknown.

The source is a man aged 30-40 years in good health. Material: naive CD4+ T cells sorted from blood. Subset defined: CD45RA+ positively selected.

The CDR3, as DNA: TGTGCCAGCAGCTTGGTTACTGGGCAGTTCTACGAGCAGTACTTC. It codes for CASSLVTGQFYEQYF. V gene TRBV5-5 combines with J gene TRBJ2-7; D uncertain. V was trimmed by 0 bases and J by 3 bases, leaving 13 bases between them. Germline lookup yields CDR1 SGHKS and CDR2 YYEKEE (reference sequence). This CDR3 is built from 15 residues.